The rows below give T cell receptor beta chains drawn from one sample of a study of vaccination and CD4 T cells after COVID-19. TCRdb reprocessed the PCR reads with MiXCR, giving one entry per CDR3 protein. The data contain about 20,000 distinct CDR3 sequences, approximately 52% of them singletons. These receptors are not linked to any known antigen. Specimen: CD4+ T cells from blood, cultured in vitro. The receptors originated from a human donor who had recovered from COVID-19. CDR3s include the opening cysteine and the closing phenylalanine or tryptophan. The D gene is left open where the match is weak.

J	D	V	CDR3
TRBJ2-5	TRBD2	TRBV2	CASGGDTQETQYF
TRBJ1-4	TRBD1	TRBV6-1	CASSETGGLIEKLFF
TRBJ1-2	TRBD1	TRBV7-9	CASGTGGRGYTF
TRBJ2-2	TRBD2	TRBV2	CASIFSGTGTGELFF
TRBJ2-5	TRBD2	TRBV7-2	CASSRASGLIQETQYF
TRBJ1-1	TRBD1	TRBV7-2	CASSPWGTGGTEAFF
TRBJ2-5	TRBD2	TRBV20-1	CSAQGPLASGVQETQYF
TRBJ1-6	TRBD1	TRBV5-4	CASSVDRGNSPLHF
TRBJ2-2	.	TRBV19	CASSRGQYTGELFF
TRBJ1-3	.	TRBV11-3	CASGRRNTIYF
TRBJ1-2	.	TRBV11-3	CASSLDKGFPNYGYTF
TRBJ1-6	.	TRBV7-9	CASSLEFSGPNSPLHF
TRBJ2-2	.	TRBV7-2	CASSPWTKVTGELFF
TRBJ2-2	TRBD2	TRBV12-3/TRBV12-4	CASSLAQGRKRGNTGELFF
TRBJ2-7	.	TRBV20-1	CSAREIDRGGYEQYF
TRBJ2-3	TRBD1	TRBV7-3	CASSLGRQGFRTDTQYF
TRBJ1-4	.	TRBV6-1	CASRRTDTNEKLFF
TRBJ2-5	TRBD2	TRBV29-1	CSVFQRQGGETQYF
TRBJ1-4	.	TRBV5-4	CASSPQGTNEKLFF
TRBJ2-2	.	TRBV20-1	CSARDRGGGKWELFF
TRBJ2-1	TRBD2	TRBV18	CASSPPGSGGSNNEQFF
TRBJ1-5	TRBD1	TRBV19	CASRYGRGGYSNQPQHF
TRBJ1-2	TRBD1	TRBV18	CASSPRETSRTRQGAYGYTF
TRBJ2-1	.	TRBV10-3	CAAQTGGRLAGKYNEQFF
TRBJ2-3	.	TRBV6-2/TRBV6-3	CASSYWTTRTDTQYF
TRBJ2-1	TRBD2	TRBV10-1	CASSESWAGGYNEQFF
TRBJ2-3	.	TRBV27	CASSLGPLTDTQYF
TRBJ2-7	TRBD2	TRBV19	CASSTKGTSGRAVYEQYF
TRBJ2-5	TRBD2	TRBV20-1	CSAREGTSHQETQYF
TRBJ1-2	TRBD1	TRBV6-4	CASSVGGAGNYGYTF
TRBJ1-1	.	TRBV20-1	CSARPDGNTEAFF
TRBJ1-3	.	TRBV4-1	CASSQRALVANTIYF
TRBJ1-1	.	TRBV20-1	CSARDRGGFEAFF
TRBJ1-2	.	TRBV4-2	CASSQDPTNYGYTF
TRBJ2-7	.	TRBV4-2	CASSSLGVGRDEQYF
TRBJ1-5	.	TRBV20-1	CSAEVDISNQPQHF
TRBJ1-5	.	TRBV10-3	CAIPGIRQYCNQPQHF
TRBJ2-1	TRBD2	TRBV27	CASSFRGRRIDEQFF
TRBJ2-7	.	TRBV6-1	CASSTGIPSYEQYF
TRBJ2-2	.	TRBV6-1	CASSPRTNTGELFF
TRBJ2-2	.	TRBV11-3	CASSFTGELFF
TRBJ1-2	.	TRBV6-1	CASSEAVVTDYGYTF
TRBJ1-1	TRBD1	TRBV7-9	CASSFQSPGGDTEAFF
TRBJ2-5	TRBD2	TRBV7-2	CASSLGLAGGETQYF
TRBJ1-5	.	TRBV28	CASSIPNQPQHF
TRBJ2-5	.	TRBV5-4	CASSQTDGGKETQYF
TRBJ2-1	.	TRBV7-2	CASSWEEPYNEQFF
TRBJ2-1	.	TRBV20-1	CSARDGHSSYNEQFF
TRBJ2-2	.	TRBV6-5	CASSSSGGGTGELFF
TRBJ1-2	.	TRBV28	CASSLGRPYGYTF
TRBJ2-3	TRBD1	TRBV5-4	CASTVSGTASTDTQYF
TRBJ2-3	TRBD1	TRBV20-1	CSARDGTGSTDTQYF
TRBJ2-3	TRBD2	TRBV18	CASSPLGGGEDTQYF